These 8 T cell receptor beta chains share one sample of origin, sequenced in a study of T-cell reconstitution after alpha-beta-depleted transplantation in children. Unique molecular identifiers tagged the TCRbeta library. TCRdb used MiXCR to reprocess the PCR reads, holding one entry per CDR3 protein. The table shows about 130,000 distinct CDR3 sequences, with 8.5% to 10% occurring only once. Sequencing was performed on PBMCs, mostly from graft donor cells, taken 180 days after TCRalphabeta/CD19-depleted stem cell transplant. The origin of the receptors is a girl in the first two years of life who had a stem cell transplant for combined immunodeficiency, so the T cells may come from the graft donor.

This clonotype was recorded many times. The rearrangement uses TRBV20-1 and TRBJ1-2; TRBD1 might be the D (6 bases). This CDR3 region has 11 residues. Germline values: CDR1 DFQATT, CDR2 SNEGSKA (reference sequence). V was cut by 6 bases and J by 8 bases, with 13 bases left in between. DNA of the CDR3: TGCAGTGCCCAGCTGACAGGCGGCTACACCTTC. Translated, it gives CSAQLTGGYTF.

In its sample, this clonotype was seen a few times. V usage is TRBV20-1 and J usage is TRBJ2-3, with D tentatively TRBD2 (5 bases). Germline assignment: CDR1 DFQATT and CDR2 SNEGSKA (reference sequence). CDR3 length equals 14 residues. The ends were cut back, 6 bases at V and 0 bases at J, with 13 bases in the middle. The CDR3 coding sequence is TGCAGTGCCCCCGCGGGCGGTAGCACAGATACGCAGTATTTT. Protein sequence: CSAPAGGSTDTQYF.

This clonotype was counted between two and nine times. The chain recombines TRBV6-5 with TRBJ2-7; weak D call: TRBD2 (7 bases). Trimming pared 2 bases from V and 3 bases from J, leaving 26 bases between. Germline V gene data show CDR1 as MNHEY and CDR2 as SVGAGI. The CDR3 is 19 residues long. CDR3 amino acids: CASSYGLQGSSGTLYEQYF. Written as DNA, the CDR3 is TGTGCCAGCAGTTACGGTCTACAGGGATCTAGCGGCACACTCTACGAGCAGTACTTC.

This clonotype has just a few counts. This chain uses TRBV30 with TRBJ2-3; tentatively, D is TRBD1 (6 bases). Trimming removed 0 bases from V and 6 bases from J, with 13 bases in between. The CDR3 has 14 amino acids. Germline V gene data show CDR1 as GTSNPN and CDR2 as SVGIG (reference sequence). CDR3 nucleotide sequence: TGTGCCTGGAGTGTATTGGGGGCCGAGGATACGCAGTATTTT. Protein product: CAWSVLGAEDTQYF. The full variable domain, its missing parts supplied by reference TRBV30 and TRBJ2-3, is SQTIHQWPATLVQPVGSPLSLECTVEGTSNPNLYWYRQAAGRGLQLLFYSVGIGQISSEVPQNLSASRPQDRQFILSSKKLLLSDSGFYLCAWSVLGAEDTQYFGPGTRLTVL.

V usage is TRBV7-9 and J usage is TRBJ1-1; TRBD1 matches at 7 bases. With 6 bases clipped from V and 3 bases from J, the junction kept 13 bases outside the gene matches. The CDR3 covers 16 residues. CDR1 and CDR2 (germline): SEHNR, FQNEAQ (reference sequence). The CDR3 is CASSLGVGTAHTEAFF. In nucleotides, the CDR3 is TGTGCCAGCAGTTTGGGAGTCGGGACAGCACACACTGAAGCTTTCTTT. The variable domain in full, completed from reference TRBV7-9 and TRBJ1-1, reads DTGVSQNPRHKITKRGQNVTFRCDPISEHNRLYWYRQTLGQGPEFLTYFQNEAQLEKSRLLSDRFSAERPKGSFSTLEIQRTEQGDSAMYLCASSLGVGTAHTEAFFGQGTRLTVV.

In its sample, this clonotype was seen a few times. CDR3 sequence (DNA): TGTGCCAGCAGTTTATCGATTAACCCCTACGAGCAGTACTTC. Protein: CASSLSINPYEQYF. The chain recombines TRBV27 with TRBJ2-7; D is unresolved. V was cut by 0 bases and J by 2 bases, with 8 bases left in between. CDR1 is MNHEY and CDR2 is SMNVEV in the germline V gene (reference sequence). The CDR3 has 14 amino acids.

The chain combines TRBV20-1 with TRBJ2-7; 12 bases are a match to TRBD2. V gave up 6 bases and J gave up 4 bases; unmatched junction bases: 4. Germline assignment: CDR1 DFQATT and CDR2 SNEGSKA (reference sequence). The CDR3 length is 13 residues. CDR3 coding DNA: TGCAGTGCATGGACTAGCGGGATTTACGAGCAGTACTTC. Translation: CSAWTSGIYEQYF.

The sample holds many counts of this clonotype. The V and J genes are TRBV7-2 and TRBJ1-6; D not resolved. Trimming removed 2 bases at V and 5 bases at J, with 16 bases between. Germline V CDR1 and CDR2: SGHTA, FQGNSA. The CDR3 runs to 17 residues. The CDR3 coding sequence is TGTGCCAGCAGCTTAAGGCAGCCCCTACTCGATAATTCACCCCTCCACTTT. Translating gives CASSLRQPLLDNSPLHF.